This is a list of T cell receptor beta chains from one sample in a study of cytomegalovirus exposure and HLA in healthy donors. Assay: immunoSEQ multiplex PCR; the TCRdb copy retains only in-frame clones and omits some. The repertoire holds approximately 160,000 clones, with roughly 84% as singletons. Sequenced: PBMCs. The receptors come from a male donor in good health and CMV-seronegative. CDR3s include the opening cysteine and the closing phenylalanine or tryptophan. Each record gives: V gene, D gene, J gene, clone size, CDR3 DNA, CDR3 protein. A D gene is named only where the DNA matches it firmly. Clone size, where shown, is once, few, many, or a class for clones that have expanded.

V: TRBV7-2; D: -; J: TRBJ2-7; size: -; DNA: TGTGCCAGCAGCCTCTCCTACGAGCAGTACTTC; CDR3: CASSLSYEQYF
V: TRBV7-8; D: TRBD2; J: TRBJ2-1; size: -; DNA: TGTGCTAGCAACCCCGAACGACTAGCTGGCAATGAGCAGTTCTTC; CDR3: CASNPERLAGNEQFF
V: TRBV6-5; D: -; J: TRBJ1-2; size: -; DNA: TGTGCCAGCAGTTACTCGGGTCCCCGGGATGGCGGCTACACCTTC; CDR3: CASSYSGPRDGGYTF
V: TRBV7-2; D: TRBD1; J: TRBJ2-7; size: -; DNA: TGTGCCAGCAGCTTAGTTGGGACAGGGCCCCACGAGCAGTACTTC; CDR3: CASSLVGTGPHEQYF
V: TRBV19; D: TRBD1; J: TRBJ1-6; size: once; DNA: TGTGCCAGTAGTCCCCGGACAGGGCATTCACCCCTCCACTTT; CDR3: CASSPRTGHSPLHF
V: TRBV5-1; D: TRBD1; J: TRBJ2-1; size: -; DNA: TGCGCCAGCAGCACCGGACAGGGATGGGAGCAGTTCTTC; CDR3: CASSTGQGWEQFF
V: TRBV6-1; D: -; J: TRBJ1-6; size: -; DNA: TGTGCCAGCACAGGGACAAAAGAGAGCCTCCACTTT; CDR3: CASTGTKESLHF
V: TRBV7-3; D: -; J: TRBJ1-5; size: -; DNA: TGTGCCAGCAGCTTATCCCTTAATCAGCCCCAGCATTTT; CDR3: CASSLSLNQPQHF
V: TRBV5-4; D: -; J: TRBJ2-1; size: -; DNA: TGTGCCAGCAGCTTGGGAGTAGTGTCCTACAATGAGCAGTTCTTC; CDR3: CASSLGVVSYNEQFF
V: TRBV6-1; D: -; J: TRBJ2-7; size: few; DNA: TGTGCCATCAACACTAGCCCCTTCTCCTACGAGCAGTACTTC; CDR3: CAINTSPFSYEQYF
V: TRBV4-1; D: -; J: TRBJ1-1; size: once; DNA: TGCGCCAGCAATGAGGGAACTGAAGCTTTCTTT; CDR3: CASNEGTEAFF
V: TRBV19; D: -; J: TRBJ2-1; size: -; DNA: TGTGCCAGTAGTCAGGTTTCCAATGAGCAGTTCTTC; CDR3: CASSQVSNEQFF
V: TRBV10-2; D: -; J: TRBJ2-3; size: -; DNA: TGCGCCAGCAGTGAAAACGGGGGGCCCGCAGATACGCAGTATTTT; CDR3: CASSENGGPADTQYF
V: TRBV2; D: TRBD1; J: TRBJ2-4; size: -; DNA: TGTGCCAGCAGTGGGGCGGGACAGGGGGACATTCAGTACTTC; CDR3: CASSGAGQGDIQYF
V: TRBV7-8; D: -; J: TRBJ1-1; size: -; DNA: TGTGCCAGCAGCTTAGAGGGGTGGGACACTGAAGCTTTCTTT; CDR3: CASSLEGWDTEAFF
V: TRBV9; D: TRBD1; J: TRBJ1-2; size: few; DNA: TGTGCCAGCAGCGGAAGTCAGACAGGGCCATATGGCTACACCTTC; CDR3: CASSGSQTGPYGYTF
V: TRBV19; D: -; J: TRBJ2-7; size: -; DNA: TGTGCCAGTGGACAGCTCTACGAGCAGTACTTC; CDR3: CASGQLYEQYF
V: TRBV19; D: -; J: TRBJ1-5; size: -; DNA: TGTGCCAGGGTATATATCCGGGAGGGAAATCAGCCCCAGCATTTT; CDR3: CARVYIREGNQPQHF
V: TRBV7-9; D: TRBD1; J: TRBJ2-7; size: -; DNA: TGTTCCAGCAGCGGGACAGGGGGCATATACGAGCAGTACTTC; CDR3: CSSSGTGGIYEQYF
V: TRBV5-1; D: -; J: TRBJ2-1; size: once; DNA: TGCGCCAGCAGCTTTGACCGGAGCGTAGACAATGAGCAGTTCTTC; CDR3: CASSFDRSVDNEQFF
V: TRBV5-1; D: -; J: TRBJ2-1; size: -; DNA: TGCGCCAGCAGCTTGTTGGGTATACAGAGCAATGAGCAGTTCTTC; CDR3: CASSLLGIQSNEQFF
V: TRBV27; D: -; J: TRBJ2-7; size: once; DNA: TGTGCCGGACCTCAAGGGGACGAGCAGTACTTC; CDR3: CAGPQGDEQYF
V: TRBV5-6; D: -; J: TRBJ2-7; size: -; DNA: TGTGCCAGCAGCTTGGCAGTCGAGCAGTACTTC; CDR3: CASSLAVEQYF
V: TRBV6-1; D: -; J: TRBJ1-4; size: -; DNA: TGTGCCAGCAGTCCAGATCTTCTTGTTGAAAAACTGTTTTTT; CDR3: CASSPDLLVEKLFF
V: TRBV6-1; D: -; J: TRBJ2-7; size: once; DNA: TGTGCCAGCAGTGTCAGGCAGGGGATTTACTCCTACGAGCAGTACTTC; CDR3: CASSVRQGIYSYEQYF
V: TRBV5-1; D: TRBD2; J: TRBJ2-3; size: -; DNA: TGCGCCAGCAGCTTGGGAGTAGCGGGATACCACACTTATACGCAGTATTTT; CDR3: CASSLGVAGYHTYTQYF
V: TRBV5-4; D: TRBD1; J: TRBJ2-7; size: -; DNA: TGTGCCAGCAGCTATGCCTGGGACAGGGAACAGTACTTC; CDR3: CASSYAWDREQYF
V: TRBV27; D: TRBD2; J: TRBJ2-1; size: once; DNA: TGTGCCAGCCGAAAAGGGACTAGCGGGAGTACTCTCAATGAGCAGTTCTTC; CDR3: CASRKGTSGSTLNEQFF
V: TRBV6-1; D: -; J: TRBJ2-1; size: few; DNA: TGTGCCAGCAGTGATGAAGCTTACAATGAGCAGTTCTTC; CDR3: CASSDEAYNEQFF
V: TRBV6-5; D: TRBD1; J: TRBJ1-2; size: few; DNA: TGTGCCAGCAGTTACTCGTCCACAGGGGGCCGGGGCTACACCTTC; CDR3: CASSYSSTGGRGYTF
V: TRBV5-6; D: -; J: TRBJ1-3; size: once; DNA: TGTGCCAGCAGCTTGGCGGGGGTTAACTCTGGAAACACCATATATTTT; CDR3: CASSLAGVNSGNTIYF
V: TRBV9; D: -; J: TRBJ2-3; size: -; DNA: TGTGCCAGCAGCATCCTAAGCACAGATACGCAGTATTTT; CDR3: CASSILSTDTQYF
V: TRBV27; D: -; J: TRBJ1-1; size: -; DNA: TGTGCCAGCAGTTTTTACAGGGAGAACACTGAAGCTTTCTTT; CDR3: CASSFYRENTEAFF
V: TRBV6-1; D: -; J: TRBJ2-5; size: -; DNA: TGTGCCAGCAGCCCCCGTTTGCAAGAGACCCAGTACTTC; CDR3: CASSPRLQETQYF
V: TRBV7-9; D: -; J: TRBJ1-5; size: -; DNA: TGTGCCAGCAGCCTTAGCAATCAGCCCCAGCATTTT; CDR3: CASSLSNQPQHF
V: TRBV19; D: -; J: TRBJ1-2; size: -; DNA: TGTGCCAGTAGTAGGAGGACGGCTAACTATGGCTACACCTTC; CDR3: CASSRRTANYGYTF
V: TRBV27; D: TRBD1; J: TRBJ1-2; size: -; DNA: TGTGCCAGCAGTACGACAGGGAATCACTATGGCTACACCTTC; CDR3: CASSTTGNHYGYTF
V: TRBV2; D: TRBD1; J: TRBJ2-7; size: -; DNA: TGTGCCAGTGAGGGACAGGGGAAGTACGAGCAGTACTTC; CDR3: CASEGQGKYEQYF
V: TRBV6-5; D: -; J: TRBJ2-2; size: once; DNA: TGTGCCAGCAGTTACGAGCAGGGCCCAACCGGGGAGCTGTTTTTT; CDR3: CASSYEQGPTGELFF